This TCR beta chain was observed in a study of cytomegalovirus exposure and HLA in healthy donors. Trimming removed 5 bases at V and 6 bases at J, with 8 bases between. This CDR3 is 11 amino acids long. From germline, CDR1 is SGHTA and CDR2 FQGNSA. The PCR had 60 Vbeta and 13 Jbeta primers. Measured with immunoSEQ multiplex PCR; TCRdb has only the in-frame clones, and not every one. The data show about 170,000 clones, roughly 82% seen once. This TCR was recovered from a woman in her fifties or sixties in good health and CMV-seropositive. The sample consisted of PBMCs. V and J are TRBV7-2 and TRBJ2-7; D might be TRBD2 (6 bases). Here the CDR3 reads CASSRLGEQYF. In DNA form, the CDR3 reads TGTGCCAGCAGCCGACTAGGCGAGCAGTACTTC.